One sample yielded the 5 T cell receptor beta chains listed below, sequenced in a study of T cells in localized non-small cell lung cancer (dated by TCRdb to 2020 to 2021). Libraries were made using the immunoSEQ multiplex PCR assay. TCRdb retrieved this table from immuneACCESS and kept in-frame rearrangements only. Not all clones are present; in checked studies, unresolved V genes account for under half, and no reason is known for the remainder. The sample contains about 70,000 clones, about 88% of them found a single time. The ten largest clones represent 1% to 1.5% of the sample. This sample comprised peripheral blood, obtained before any cancer treatment. Receptors originate from a female donor over 55 with stage I lung adenocarcinoma.

V gene TRBV2 combines with J gene TRBJ1-1; D is ambiguous. Trimming took 6 bases from V and 0 from J, leaving 11 bases between them. There are 14 residues in the CDR3. Germline-derived CDR1 and CDR2 are SNHLY and FYNNEI. The CDR3 DNA follows: TGTGCCAGCAGGGCTACAGCCATGAACACTGAAGCTTTCTTT. Amino acid sequence: CASRATAMNTEAFF. Full variable domain (remainder filled in from reference TRBV2 and TRBJ1-1): EPEVTQTPSHQVTQMGQEVILRCVPISNHLYFYWYRQILGQKVEFLVSFYNNEISEKSEIFDDQFSVERPDGSNFTLKIRSTKLEDSAMYFCASRATAMNTEAFFGQGTRLTVV.

The V call is TRBV10-3, the J call TRBJ2-3; D is ambiguous. Between the trimmed V and J ends, which lost 10 bases and 9 bases, there was a span of 11 bases. This CDR3 spans 10 amino acids. Germline assignment: CDR1 ENHRY and CDR2 SYGVKD. CDR3 coding DNA: TGTGCCACTTCCGGATCCACGCAGTATTTT. Its translation: CATSGSTQYF.

The chain links TRBV2 to TRBJ1-2; D gene ambiguous. Per the germline V gene, CDR1 is SNHLY and CDR2 is FYNNEI. V lost 5 bases to trimming and J lost 4 bases, with 8 bases between them. The CDR3 loop spans 12 amino acids. The CDR3 nucleotides read TGTGCCAGCAGTCCAAAGTCCTATGGCTACACCTTC. Its translation: CASSPKSYGYTF.

The chain uses TRBV5-1 and TRBJ2-1; possible D gene TRBD1, 5 bases. Trimming removed 2 bases from V and 0 bases from J, with 6 bases in between. CDR1 is SGHRS and CDR2 is YFSETQ in the germline V gene. The CDR3 covers 14 residues. This chain's CDR3 is CASSFDSSYNEQFF. CDR3 in DNA: TGCGCCAGCAGCTTCGACAGCTCCTACAATGAGCAGTTCTTC.

The chain uses TRBV2 and TRBJ1-1; a weak D match, TRBD1 (5 bases). Between the trimmed V and J ends, which lost 1 base and 10 bases, there was a span of 7 bases. Germline CDR1 and CDR2: SNHLY and FYNNEI. The CDR3 contains 11 residues. CDR3 loop: CASSEGGLAFF. The CDR3 DNA reads as TGTGCCAGCAGTGAAGGGGGGTTAGCTTTCTTT.